The next 7 T cell receptor beta chains were all read from a single sample in a study of T-cell memory formation after mild COVID-19. TCRdb processed the 5' RACE reads anew with MiXCR; each CDR3 protein has one entry. The table includes 100,000 to 150,000 distinct CDR3 sequences, around 15% detected once. The sample was PBMCs or a T cell subset sorted from them (not recorded which). The source is a man aged 18 to 29 who had mild COVID-19 (a few samples of this study predate the infection). Cell type and time point are not known.

This clonotype was seen ten or more times. The V gene is TRBV6-5, the J gene TRBJ2-5; 10 nucleotides line up with TRBD1. V lost 1 base to trimming and J lost 3 bases; unmatched junction nucleotides: 2. Germline V gene lookup returns CDR1 MNHEY and CDR2 SVGAGI. The CDR3 has 15 residues. This chain's CDR3 is CASSYFGTGEETQYF. In DNA form, the CDR3 reads TGTGCCAGCAGTTACTTCGGGACAGGGGAAGAGACCCAGTACTTC.

The chain has TRBV30 and TRBJ2-7; D is possibly TRBD1 or TRBD2 (5 bases each). The CDR3 totals 15 residues. In germline, CDR1 is GTSNPN, CDR2 SVGIG (reference sequence). The ends were cut back, 0 bases at V and 6 bases at J, with 18 bases in the middle. In DNA form, the CDR3 reads TGTGCCTGGAGTGTACTGAGGGGAATTGAGTCCGAGCAGTACTTC. Protein: CAWSVLRGIESEQYF.

In its sample, this clonotype was seen many times. The chain joins TRBV7-6 to TRBJ1-1; a possible D gene is TRBD1 (6 bases). This CDR3 has 13 amino acids. Per germline, CDR1 SGHVS and CDR2 FNYEAQ. V lost 5 bases and J 8 bases, leaving 15 bases between the germline ends. CDR3 amino acids: CASSVQTGTEAFF. The CDR3 DNA reads as TGTGCCAGCAGCGTACAAACAGGGACCGAAGCTTTCTTT.

The rearrangement joins TRBV29-1 to TRBJ1-1; perhaps TRBD1 as D (5 bases). The CDR3 length is 13 residues. The germline V gene has CDR1 SQVTM and CDR2 ANQGSEA. V shed 6 bases and J shed 6 bases, with 17 bases lying between them. In nucleotides, the CDR3 is TGCAGCGTGTCCGGGACGCAGAGATCTGAAGCTTTCTTT. The encoded protein is CSVSGTQRSEAFF. The variable domain in full, completed from reference TRBV29-1 and TRBJ1-1, reads SAVISQKPSRDICQRGTSLTIQCQVDSQVTMMFWYRQQPGQSLTLIATANQGSEATYESGFVIDKFPISRPNLTFSTLTVSNMSPEDSSIYLCSVSGTQRSEAFFGQGTRLTVV.

This clonotype appeared a few times. V is TRBV24-1 and J is TRBJ2-3; D could derive from TRBD1 or TRBD2 (5 bases each). Trimming left V 1 base short and J 2 bases short, with 24 bases between. The CDR3 is 20 amino acids. CDR1 and CDR2 (germline): KGHDR, SFDVKD. In DNA, the CDR3 is TGTGCCACCAGTGATTTTCAGGAAAAGGGGACCTTCCGGCACACAGATACGCAGTATTTT. It specifies CATSDFQEKGTFRHTDTQYF.

This clonotype was counted ten times or more. V usage is TRBV3-1 and J usage is TRBJ2-2; D unclear. The V and J ends lost 0 bases and 3 bases respectively, with 5 bases between them. This CDR3 has 14 amino acids. Looked up from germline, CDR1 is LGHDT and CDR2 is YNNKEL (reference sequence). CDR3 coding DNA: TGTGCCAGCAGCCAAGATGGGTACACCGGGGAGCTGTTTTTT. Translated: CASSQDGYTGELFF.

This clonotype was observed a few times. CDR3 sequence: CATSEYGELFF. The CDR3, as DNA: TGTGCCACCAGTGAATACGGGGAGCTGTTTTTT. The chain uses TRBV24-1 and TRBJ2-2; D remains unclear. CDR3 length: 11 residues. Looked up from germline, CDR1 is KGHDR and CDR2 is SFDVKD. V gave up 4 bases and J gave up 7 bases, with 3 bases separating them.